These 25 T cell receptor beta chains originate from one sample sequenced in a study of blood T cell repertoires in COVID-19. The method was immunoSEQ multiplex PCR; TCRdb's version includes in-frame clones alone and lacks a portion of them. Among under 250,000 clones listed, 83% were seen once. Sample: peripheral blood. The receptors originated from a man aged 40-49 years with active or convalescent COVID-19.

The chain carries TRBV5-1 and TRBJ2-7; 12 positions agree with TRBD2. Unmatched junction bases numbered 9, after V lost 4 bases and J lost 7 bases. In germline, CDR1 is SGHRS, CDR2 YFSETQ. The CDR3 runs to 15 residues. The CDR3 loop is CASSPLAGGQWEQYF. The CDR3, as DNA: TGCGCCAGCAGCCCTCTAGCGGGAGGGCAGTGGGAGCAGTACTTC.

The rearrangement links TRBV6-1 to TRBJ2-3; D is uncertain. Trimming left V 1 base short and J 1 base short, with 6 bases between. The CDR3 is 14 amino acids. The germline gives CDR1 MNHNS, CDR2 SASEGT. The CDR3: CASSEGFGTDTQYF. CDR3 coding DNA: TGTGCCAGCAGTGAAGGTTTCGGCACAGATACGCAGTATTTT.

The CDR3 region is CASSRPGQGPDTQYF. The CDR3 nucleotides are TGTGCCAGCAGCCGCCCGGGACAGGGGCCAGATACGCAGTATTTT. This chain uses TRBV11-3 with TRBJ2-3; 10 positions agree with TRBD1. J was trimmed by 4 bases and V by 5 bases; bases with no gene match: 6. The CDR3 extends over 15 amino acids. The germline gives CDR1 SGHNT, CDR2 YENEEA.

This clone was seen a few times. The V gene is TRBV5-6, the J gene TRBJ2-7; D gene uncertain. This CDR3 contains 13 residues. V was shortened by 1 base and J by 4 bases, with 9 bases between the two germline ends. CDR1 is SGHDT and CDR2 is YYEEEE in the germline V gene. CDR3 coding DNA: TGTGCCAGCAGCTTGAGTCAGGCGTACGAGCAGTACTTC. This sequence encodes CASSLSQAYEQYF. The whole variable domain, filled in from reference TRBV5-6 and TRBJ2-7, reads DAGVTQSPTHLIKTRGQQVTLRCSPKSGHDTVSWYQQALGQGPQFIFQYYEEEERQRGNFPDRFSGHQFPNYSSELNVNALLLGDSALYLCASSLSQAYEQYFGPGTRLTVT.

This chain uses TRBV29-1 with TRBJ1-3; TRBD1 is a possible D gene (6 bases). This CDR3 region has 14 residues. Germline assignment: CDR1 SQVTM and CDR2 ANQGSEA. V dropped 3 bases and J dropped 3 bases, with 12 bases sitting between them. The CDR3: CSVEAGAGGNTIYF. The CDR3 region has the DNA TGCAGCGTTGAGGCAGGGGCCGGTGGAAACACCATATATTTT.

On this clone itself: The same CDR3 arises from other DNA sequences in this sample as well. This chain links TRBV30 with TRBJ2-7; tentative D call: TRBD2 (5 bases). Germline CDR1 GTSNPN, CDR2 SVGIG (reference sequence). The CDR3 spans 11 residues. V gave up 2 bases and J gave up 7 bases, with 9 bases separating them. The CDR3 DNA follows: TGTGCCTGGAGTCTCGGGGTTGAGCAGTACTTC. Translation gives CAWSLGVEQYF.

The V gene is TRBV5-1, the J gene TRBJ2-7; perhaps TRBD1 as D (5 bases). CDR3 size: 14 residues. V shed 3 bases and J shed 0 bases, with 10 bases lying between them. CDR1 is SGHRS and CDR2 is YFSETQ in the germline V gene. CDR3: CASSSVQGSYEQYF. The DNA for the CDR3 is TGCGCCAGCAGCTCCGTCCAGGGCTCCTACGAGCAGTACTTC.

The chain's CDR3 is CSVEYSGGAVRAFF. The CDR3 DNA follows: TGCAGCGTTGAATACTCGGGGGGCGCGGTACGGGCTTTCTTT. The rearrangement links TRBV29-1 to TRBJ1-1; the D gene is possibly TRBD1 (6 bases). The CDR3 is made up of 14 amino acids. The germline V gene encodes CDR1 SQVTM and CDR2 ANQGSEA. With 2 bases removed from V and 11 bases from J, the gap between germline ends came to 21 bases.

The CDR3 is CASSNGADPNTEAFF. CDR3 DNA sequence: TGTGCCAGCAGCAACGGAGCAGACCCGAACACTGAAGCTTTCTTT. This chain joins TRBV7-9 and TRBJ1-1, with no clear D. The CDR3 consists of 15 residues. Germline V CDR1 and CDR2: SEHNR, FQNEAQ (reference sequence). The V and J ends lost 5 bases and 1 base respectively, with 14 bases between them.

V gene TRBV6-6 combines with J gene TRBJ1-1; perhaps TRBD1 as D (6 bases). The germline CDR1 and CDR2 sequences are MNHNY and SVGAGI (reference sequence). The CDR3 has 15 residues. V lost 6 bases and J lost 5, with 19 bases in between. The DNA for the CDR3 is TGTGCCAGCAGCCGAGAAAGGGGGTTCGTGACTGAAGCTTTCTTT. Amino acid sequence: CASSRERGFVTEAFF.

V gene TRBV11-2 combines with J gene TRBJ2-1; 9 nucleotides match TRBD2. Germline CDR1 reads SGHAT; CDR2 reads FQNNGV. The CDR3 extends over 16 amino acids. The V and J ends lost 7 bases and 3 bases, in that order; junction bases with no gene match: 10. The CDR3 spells CASNTGAGGSYNEQFF. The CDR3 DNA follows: TGTGCCAGCAACACAGGGGCGGGAGGGAGCTACAATGAGCAGTTCTTC.

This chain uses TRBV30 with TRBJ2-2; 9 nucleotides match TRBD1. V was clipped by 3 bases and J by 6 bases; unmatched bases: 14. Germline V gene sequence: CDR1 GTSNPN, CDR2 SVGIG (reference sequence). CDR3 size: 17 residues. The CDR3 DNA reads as TGTGCCTGGAGCCCAGACATCGGGACAGGGAGGGCCGGGGAGCTGTTTTTT. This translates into CAWSPDIGTGRAGELFF.

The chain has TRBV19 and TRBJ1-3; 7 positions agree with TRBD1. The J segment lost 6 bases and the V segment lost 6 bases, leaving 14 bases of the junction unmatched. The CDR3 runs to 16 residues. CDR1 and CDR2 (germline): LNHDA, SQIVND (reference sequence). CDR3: CASSLTPGQTENTIYF. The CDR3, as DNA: TGTGCCAGTAGCCTCACTCCGGGACAGACGGAAAACACCATATATTTT.

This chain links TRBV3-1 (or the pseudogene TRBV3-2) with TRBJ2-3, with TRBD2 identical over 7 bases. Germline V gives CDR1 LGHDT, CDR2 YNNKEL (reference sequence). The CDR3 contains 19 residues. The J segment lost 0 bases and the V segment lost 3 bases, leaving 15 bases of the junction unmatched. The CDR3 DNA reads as TGTGCCAGCAGCCATTTACGAGCGGGGCGGTCCCCTAGCACAGATACGCAGTATTTT. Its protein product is CASSHLRAGRSPSTDTQYF.

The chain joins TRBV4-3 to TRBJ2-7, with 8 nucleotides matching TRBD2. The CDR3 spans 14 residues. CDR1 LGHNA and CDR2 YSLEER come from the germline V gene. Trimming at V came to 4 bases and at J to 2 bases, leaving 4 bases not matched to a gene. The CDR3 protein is CASSPQLAAYEQYF. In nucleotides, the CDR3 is TGCGCCAGCAGCCCCCAACTAGCGGCCTACGAGCAGTACTTC.

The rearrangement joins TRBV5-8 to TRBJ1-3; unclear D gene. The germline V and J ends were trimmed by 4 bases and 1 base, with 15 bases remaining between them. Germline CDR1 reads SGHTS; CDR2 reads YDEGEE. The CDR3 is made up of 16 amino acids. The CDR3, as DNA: TGTGCCAGCAGCCGTACACAGACATCGTCTGGAAACACCATATATTTT. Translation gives CASSRTQTSSGNTIYF.

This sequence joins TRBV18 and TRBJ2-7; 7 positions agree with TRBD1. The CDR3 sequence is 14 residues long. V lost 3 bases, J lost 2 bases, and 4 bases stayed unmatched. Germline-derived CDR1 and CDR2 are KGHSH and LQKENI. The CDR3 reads CASSPKTGAYEQYF. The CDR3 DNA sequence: TGTGCCAGCTCACCTAAAACAGGGGCCTACGAGCAGTACTTC.

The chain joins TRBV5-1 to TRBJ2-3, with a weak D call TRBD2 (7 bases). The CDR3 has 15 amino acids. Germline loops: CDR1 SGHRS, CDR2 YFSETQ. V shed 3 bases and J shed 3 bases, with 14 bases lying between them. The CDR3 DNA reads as TGCGCCAGCAGCTCCCTAGGGGGGGAGACAGATACGCAGTATTTT. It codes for CASSSLGGETDTQYF.

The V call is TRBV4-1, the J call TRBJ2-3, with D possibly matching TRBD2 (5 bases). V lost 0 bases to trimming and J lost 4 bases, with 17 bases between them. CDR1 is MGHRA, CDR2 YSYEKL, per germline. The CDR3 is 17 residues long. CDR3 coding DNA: TGCGCCAGCAGCCAAGATAGGAGGAAGGTCAAGGCAGATACGCAGTATTTT. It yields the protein CASSQDRRKVKADTQYF.

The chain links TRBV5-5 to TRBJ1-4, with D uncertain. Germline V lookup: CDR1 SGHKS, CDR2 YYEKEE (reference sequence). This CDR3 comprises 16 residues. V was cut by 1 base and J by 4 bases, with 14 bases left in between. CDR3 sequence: CASSLRSFEGNEKLFF. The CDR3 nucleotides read TGTGCCAGCAGCTTGCGGTCCTTCGAGGGTAATGAAAAACTGTTTTTT.

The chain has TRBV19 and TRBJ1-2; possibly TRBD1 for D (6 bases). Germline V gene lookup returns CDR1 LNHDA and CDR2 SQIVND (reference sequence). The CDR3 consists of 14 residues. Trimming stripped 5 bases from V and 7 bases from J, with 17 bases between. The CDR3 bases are TGTGCCAGTAGTCTCTCGGGACAAGTGGGTGGCTACACCTTC. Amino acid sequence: CASSLSGQVGGYTF.

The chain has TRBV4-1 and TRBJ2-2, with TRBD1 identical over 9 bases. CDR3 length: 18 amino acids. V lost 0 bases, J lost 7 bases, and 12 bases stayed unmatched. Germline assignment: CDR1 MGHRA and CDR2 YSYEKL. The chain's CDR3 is CASSQDSAGTGYGGELFF. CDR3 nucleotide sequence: TGCGCCAGCAGCCAAGACTCAGCCGGGACAGGGTACGGCGGGGAGCTGTTTTTT.

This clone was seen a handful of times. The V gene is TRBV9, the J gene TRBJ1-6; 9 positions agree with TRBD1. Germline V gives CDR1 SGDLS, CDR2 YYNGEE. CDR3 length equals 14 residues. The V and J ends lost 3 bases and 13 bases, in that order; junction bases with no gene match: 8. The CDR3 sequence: CASSGGTGRLPLHF. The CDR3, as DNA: TGTGCCAGCAGCGGAGGGACAGGGAGGTTGCCCCTCCACTTT. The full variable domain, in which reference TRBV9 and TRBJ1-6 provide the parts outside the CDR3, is DSGVTQTPKHLITATGQRVTLRCSPRSGDLSVYWYQQSLDQGLQFLIQYYNGEERAKGNILERFSAQQFPDLHSELNLSSLELGDSALYFCASSGGTGRLPLHFGNGTRLTVT.

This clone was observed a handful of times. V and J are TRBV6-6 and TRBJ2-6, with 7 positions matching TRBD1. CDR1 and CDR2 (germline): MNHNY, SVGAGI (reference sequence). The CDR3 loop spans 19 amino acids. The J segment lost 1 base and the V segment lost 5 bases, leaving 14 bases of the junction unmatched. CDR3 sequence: CASSLQTGTAQSGANVLTF. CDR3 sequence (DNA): TGTGCCAGCAGTCTTCAGACCGGGACAGCCCAGTCTGGGGCCAACGTCCTGACTTTC.

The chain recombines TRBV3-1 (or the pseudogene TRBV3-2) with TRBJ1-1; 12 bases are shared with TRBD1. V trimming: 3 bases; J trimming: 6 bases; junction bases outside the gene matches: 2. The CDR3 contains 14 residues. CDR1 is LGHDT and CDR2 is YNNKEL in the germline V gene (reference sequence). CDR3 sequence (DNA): TGTGCCAGCAGCCAGCGGGACAGGGGGCCTGAAGCTTTCTTT. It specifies CASSQRDRGPEAFF.